This TCR beta chain was found in a study of a mutant IDH1 vaccine in newly diagnosed glioma. Time point in this sample: week 47, end of study. The content of each vaccine dose was 300 ug of mutant IDH1 20-mer peptide, and topical imiquimod accompanied it. Germline CDR1 reads SGHTS; CDR2 reads YDEGEE. The ends were cut back, 0 bases at V and 7 bases at J, with 8 bases in the middle. The CDR3 sequence is 13 residues long. Measured with immunoSEQ multiplex PCR; TCRdb has only the in-frame clones, and not every one. The table has approximately 50,000 clones, 83% seen once. In regard to this clone: What it recognizes is unknown.

The sequenced sample was PBMCs, obtained from a glioma patient whose treatment included an IDH1 peptide vaccine. The TCR comes from a woman in her forties or fifties with glioma. The J gene is TRBJ1-5, the V gene TRBV5-8, with D unresolved. The CDR3 DNA sequence: TGTGCCAGCAGCTTGGCCCCAGAACAGCCCCAGCATTTT. Amino acids: CASSLAPEQPQHF.